This T cell receptor (beta chain) comes out of a study of cytomegalovirus exposure and HLA in healthy donors. PCR was performed using 60 Vbeta and 13 Jbeta primers. Sequencing was performed with immunoSEQ multiplex PCR; in TCRdb, only in-frame clones are kept and a portion is missing. The sample has 65,000 to 80,000 clones, 60% to 80% seen once. This CDR3 comprises 20 residues. The junction had 22 bases not matched to a gene; V was cut back by 1 base and J by 7 bases. The germline gives CDR1 ENHRY, CDR2 SYGVKD. Overall study findings and caveats: It was assumed in the presence/absence analyses that sequencing depth was roughly uniform across donors. TCR beta chains numbering more than 150 were designated cytomegalovirus-associated. A later analysis reported that several of the most significant clusters appeared to be linked to common viral pathogens, among them Epstein-Barr virus. Researchers reported in a later analysis that a missense DCLRE1C variant was tied to TCR beta V- and J-gene trimming.

Note on this clone: The antigen is not known.

The gene calls are TRBV10-3 and TRBJ2-7, with TRBD2 matching 10 bases. What was sequenced was PBMCs. The receptor was derived from a woman between 40 and 55 years old in good health and CMV-seropositive. The CDR3, as DNA: TGTGCCATCAGTGAGTTCCTGGCTCTGTTCCGGAGCGGGAGGGCCAGTGAGCAGTACTTC. Encoded protein: CAISEFLALFRSGRASEQYF.